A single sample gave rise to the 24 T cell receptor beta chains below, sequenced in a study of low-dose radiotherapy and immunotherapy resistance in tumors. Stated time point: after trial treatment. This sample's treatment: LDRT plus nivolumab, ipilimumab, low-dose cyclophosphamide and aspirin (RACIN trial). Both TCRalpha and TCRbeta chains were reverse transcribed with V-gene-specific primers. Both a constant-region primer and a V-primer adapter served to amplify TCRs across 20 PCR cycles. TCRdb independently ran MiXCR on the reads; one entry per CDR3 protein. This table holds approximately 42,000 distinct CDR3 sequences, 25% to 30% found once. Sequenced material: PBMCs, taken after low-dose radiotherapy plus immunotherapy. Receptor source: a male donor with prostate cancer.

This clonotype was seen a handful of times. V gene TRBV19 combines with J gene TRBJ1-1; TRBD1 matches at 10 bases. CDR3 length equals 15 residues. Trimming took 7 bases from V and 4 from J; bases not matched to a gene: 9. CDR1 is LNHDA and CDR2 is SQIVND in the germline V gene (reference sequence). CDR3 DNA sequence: TGTGCCAGTACCCCGACAGGGGGCCTGGTCACTGAAGCTTTCTTT. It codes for CASTPTGGLVTEAFF.

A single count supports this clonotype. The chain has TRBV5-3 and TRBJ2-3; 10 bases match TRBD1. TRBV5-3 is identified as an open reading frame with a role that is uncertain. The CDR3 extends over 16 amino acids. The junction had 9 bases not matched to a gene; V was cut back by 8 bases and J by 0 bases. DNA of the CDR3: TGTGCCAGCAGCCCCCTGGACAGGGGGAGCACAGATACGCAGTATTTT. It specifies CASSPLDRGSTDTQYF.

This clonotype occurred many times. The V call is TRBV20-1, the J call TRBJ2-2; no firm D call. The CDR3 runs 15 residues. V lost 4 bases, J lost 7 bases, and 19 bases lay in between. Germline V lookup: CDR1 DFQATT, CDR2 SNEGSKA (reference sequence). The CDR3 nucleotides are TGCAGTGCTAACCAAGTCCTCGGCGGAAGCGGGGAGCTGTTTTTT. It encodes CSANQVLGGSGELFF.

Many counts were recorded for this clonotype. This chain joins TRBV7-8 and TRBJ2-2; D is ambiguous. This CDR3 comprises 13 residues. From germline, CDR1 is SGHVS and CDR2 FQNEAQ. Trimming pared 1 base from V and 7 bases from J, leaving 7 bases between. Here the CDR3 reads CASSLVVGGELFF. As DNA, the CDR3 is TGTGCCAGCAGCTTAGTTGTCGGCGGGGAGCTGTTTTTT.

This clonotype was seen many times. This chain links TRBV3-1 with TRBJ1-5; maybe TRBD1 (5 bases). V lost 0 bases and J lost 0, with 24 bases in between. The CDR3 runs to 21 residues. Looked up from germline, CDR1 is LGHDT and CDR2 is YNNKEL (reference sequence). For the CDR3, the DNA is TGTGCCAGCAGCCAAGATCGGAGGACCTTAGACAGATCTCTTAGCAATCAGCCCCAGCATTTT. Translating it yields CASSQDRRTLDRSLSNQPQHF.

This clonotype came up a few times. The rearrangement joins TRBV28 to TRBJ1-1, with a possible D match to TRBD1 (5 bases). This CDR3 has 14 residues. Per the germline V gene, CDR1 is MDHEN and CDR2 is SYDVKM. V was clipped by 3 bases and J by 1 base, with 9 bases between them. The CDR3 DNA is TGTGCCAGCAGTTTGGCTCAGGGGAACACTGAAGCTTTCTTT. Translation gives CASSLAQGNTEAFF.

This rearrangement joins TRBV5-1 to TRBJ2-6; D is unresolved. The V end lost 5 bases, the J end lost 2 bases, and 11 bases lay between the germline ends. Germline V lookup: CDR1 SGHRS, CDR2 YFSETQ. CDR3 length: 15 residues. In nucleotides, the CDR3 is TGCGCCAGCAGTCCTGACGGTACTGGGGCCAACGTCCTGACTTTC. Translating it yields CASSPDGTGANVLTF.

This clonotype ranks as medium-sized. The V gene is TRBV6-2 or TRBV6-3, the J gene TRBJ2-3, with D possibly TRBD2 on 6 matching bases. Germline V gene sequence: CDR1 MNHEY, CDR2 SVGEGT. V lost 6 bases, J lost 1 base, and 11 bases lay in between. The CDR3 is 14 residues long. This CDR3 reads CASRRTIRTDTQYF. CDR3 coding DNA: TGTGCCAGCAGGCGGACTATCCGCACAGATACGCAGTATTTT.

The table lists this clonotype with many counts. CDR3: CASSWRGGGTYQETQYF. CDR3 coding DNA: TGTGCCAGCAGTTGGAGGGGCGGGGGCACATACCAAGAGACCCAGTACTTC. The chain couples TRBV6-2 or TRBV6-3 to TRBJ2-5, with a tentative D call TRBD2 (7 bases). From germline, CDR1 is MNHEY and CDR2 SVGEGT. V shed 4 bases and J shed 0 bases, with 18 bases lying between them. CDR3 size: 17 residues.

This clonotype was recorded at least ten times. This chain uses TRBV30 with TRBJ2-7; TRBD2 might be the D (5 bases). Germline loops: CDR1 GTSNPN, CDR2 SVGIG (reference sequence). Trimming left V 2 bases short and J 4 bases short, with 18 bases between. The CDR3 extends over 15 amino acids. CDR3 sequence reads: CAWSPLGNLEYEQYF. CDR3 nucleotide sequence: TGTGCCTGGAGTCCACTCGGGAACCTGGAATACGAGCAGTACTTC.

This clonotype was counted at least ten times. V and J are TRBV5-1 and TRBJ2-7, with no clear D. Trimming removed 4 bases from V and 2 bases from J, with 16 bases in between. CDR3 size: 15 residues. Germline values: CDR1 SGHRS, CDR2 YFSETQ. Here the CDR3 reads CASSPDAVGPYEQYF. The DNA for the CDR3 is TGCGCCAGCAGCCCGGATGCTGTAGGGCCCTACGAGCAGTACTTC.

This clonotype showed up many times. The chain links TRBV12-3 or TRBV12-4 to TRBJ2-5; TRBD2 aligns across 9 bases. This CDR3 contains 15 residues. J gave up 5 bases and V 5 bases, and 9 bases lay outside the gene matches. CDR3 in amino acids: CASSRVAGVLETQYF. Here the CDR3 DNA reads TGTGCCAGCAGTAGAGTAGCGGGAGTTTTGGAGACCCAGTACTTC.

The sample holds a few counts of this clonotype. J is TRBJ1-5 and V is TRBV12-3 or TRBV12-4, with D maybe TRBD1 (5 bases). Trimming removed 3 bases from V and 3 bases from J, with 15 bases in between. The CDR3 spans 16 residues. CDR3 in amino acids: CASSFQMGTINQPQHF. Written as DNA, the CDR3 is TGTGCCAGCAGTTTTCAGATGGGGACCATCAATCAGCCCCAGCATTTT.

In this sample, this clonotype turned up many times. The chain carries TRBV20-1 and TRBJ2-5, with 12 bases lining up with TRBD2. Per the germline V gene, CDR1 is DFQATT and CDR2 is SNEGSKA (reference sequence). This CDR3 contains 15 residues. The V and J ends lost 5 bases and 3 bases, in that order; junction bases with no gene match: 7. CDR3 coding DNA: TGCAGTGCTGAACTAGCGGGGGGACCTAAAGAGACCCAGTACTTC. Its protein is CSAELAGGPKETQYF.

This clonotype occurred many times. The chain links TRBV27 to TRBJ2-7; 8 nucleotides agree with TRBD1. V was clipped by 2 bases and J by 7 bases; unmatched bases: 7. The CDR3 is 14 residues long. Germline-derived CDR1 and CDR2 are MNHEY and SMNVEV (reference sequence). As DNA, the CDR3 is TGTGCCAGCAGTTTAGGGCCAGGGGGCAGGGAGCAGTACTTC. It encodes CASSLGPGGREQYF.

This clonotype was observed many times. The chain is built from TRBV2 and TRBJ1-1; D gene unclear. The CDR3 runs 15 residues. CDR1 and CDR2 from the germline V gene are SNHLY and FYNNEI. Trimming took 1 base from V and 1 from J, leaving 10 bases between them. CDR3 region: CASSEGRGTNTEAFF. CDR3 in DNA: TGTGCCAGCAGTGAAGGTCGCGGAACGAACACTGAAGCTTTCTTT.

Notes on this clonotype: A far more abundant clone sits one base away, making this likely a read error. DNA of the CDR3: TGTGCCATCAGCGAGCCGGACGGGTCGCCCTACAATGAGCAGTTCTTC. This encodes CAISEPDGSPYNEQFF. V and J are TRBV10-3 and TRBJ2-1; no reliable D call. Germline CDR1 ENHRY, CDR2 SYGVKD. This CDR3 has 16 residues. V lost 6 bases to trimming and J lost 2 bases, with 17 bases between them.

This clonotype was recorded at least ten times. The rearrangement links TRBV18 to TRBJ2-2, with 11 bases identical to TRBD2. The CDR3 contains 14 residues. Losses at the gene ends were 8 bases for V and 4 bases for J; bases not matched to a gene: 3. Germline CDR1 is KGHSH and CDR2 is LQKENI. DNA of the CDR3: TGTGCCAGCCCCGGACTAGCGGGCACCGGGGAGCTGTTTTTT. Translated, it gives CASPGLAGTGELFF.

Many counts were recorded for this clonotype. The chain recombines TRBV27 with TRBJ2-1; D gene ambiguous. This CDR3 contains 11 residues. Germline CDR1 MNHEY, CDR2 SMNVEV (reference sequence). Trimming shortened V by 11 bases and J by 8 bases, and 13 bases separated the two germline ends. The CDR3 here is CAVGWVHEQFF. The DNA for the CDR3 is TGTGCCGTGGGGTGGGTTCATGAGCAGTTCTTC.

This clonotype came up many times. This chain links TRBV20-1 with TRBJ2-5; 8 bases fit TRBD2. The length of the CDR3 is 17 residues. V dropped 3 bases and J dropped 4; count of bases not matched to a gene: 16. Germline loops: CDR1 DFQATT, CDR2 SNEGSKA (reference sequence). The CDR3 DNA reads TGCAGTGCTAGGAAGGCTCCCCGAGCGGGGGTCCCAGAGACCCAGTACTTC. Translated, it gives CSARKAPRAGVPETQYF.

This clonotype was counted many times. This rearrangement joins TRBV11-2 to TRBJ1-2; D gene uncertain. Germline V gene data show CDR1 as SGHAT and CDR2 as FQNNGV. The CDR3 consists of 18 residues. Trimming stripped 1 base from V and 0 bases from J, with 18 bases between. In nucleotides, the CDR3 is TGTGCCAGCAGCTTAGTAAACCCGGACGGGGAGACTAACTATGGCTACACCTTC. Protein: CASSLVNPDGETNYGYTF.

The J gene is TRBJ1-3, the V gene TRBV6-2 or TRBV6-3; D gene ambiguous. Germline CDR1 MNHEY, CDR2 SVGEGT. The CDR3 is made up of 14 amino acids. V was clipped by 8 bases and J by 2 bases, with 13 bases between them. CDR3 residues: CASARRITGNTIYF. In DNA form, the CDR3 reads TGTGCCAGCGCCCGACGGATAACTGGAAACACCATATATTTT.

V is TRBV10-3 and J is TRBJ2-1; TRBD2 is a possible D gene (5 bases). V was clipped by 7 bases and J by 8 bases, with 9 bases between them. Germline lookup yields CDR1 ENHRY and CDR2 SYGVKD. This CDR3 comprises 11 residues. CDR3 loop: CAIKGVDEQFF. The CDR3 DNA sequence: TGTGCCATCAAGGGAGTTGATGAGCAGTTCTTC.

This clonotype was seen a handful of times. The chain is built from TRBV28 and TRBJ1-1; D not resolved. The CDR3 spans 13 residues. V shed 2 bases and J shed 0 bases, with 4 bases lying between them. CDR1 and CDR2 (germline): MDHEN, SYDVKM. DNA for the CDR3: TGTGCCAGCAGTTTAGGCTTGAACACTGAAGCTTTCTTT. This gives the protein CASSLGLNTEAFF.